These 27 T cell receptor delta chains were sequenced from one sample in a study of gamma-delta chains in newborns, infants, children. TCRdb fed the reads to CATT. The sample carries 920 or so delta-chain clones, about 1.5% recorded once. The sequencing sample was made of blood. The receptors stem from a child in good health.

Note on this clone: A far larger clone is one base from this, pointing to a likely read error. Additional DNA sequences in this sample encode the identical CDR3. This rearrangement joins TRDV2 to TRDJ1, with D possibly matching TRDD3 (6 bases). The V end lost 0 bases, the J end lost 0 bases, and 10 bases lay between the germline ends. Germline CDR1 GEAIGNYY, CDR2 EKD. This CDR3 is built from 15 residues. The CDR3 DNA sequence: TGTGCCTGTGACACCGTGGGGGCGTACACCGATAAACTCATCTTT. Translating gives CACDTVGAYTDKLIF.

To note about this clone: The likely explanation is a read error, given a far larger clone one base away. This sample includes further DNA sequences coding for the same CDR3. This chain uses TRDV2 with TRDJ1; TRDD3 matches 8 bases. V was clipped by 0 bases and J by 0 bases; unmatched bases: 20. The CDR3 sequence is 21 residues long. Germline values: CDR1 GEAIGNYY, CDR2 EKD. The CDR3 sequence is CACDTVAPSLLGALYTDKLIF. Here the CDR3 DNA reads TGTGCCTGTGACACCGTCGCCCCCTCTTTACTGGGGGCCCTCTACACCGATAAACTCATCTTT.

As for this clone: A read error is the likely source, as a far larger clone sits one nucleotide away. Other nucleotide sequences from this sample produce the same CDR3. The V and J genes are TRDV2 and TRDJ2, with D unresolved. The CDR3 spans 16 residues. The V end was cut by 4 bases, the J end by 5 bases, with 19 bases between. Germline V lookup: CDR1 GEAIGNYY, CDR2 EKD. The CDR3 DNA sequence: TGTGCCTGTGATTCGGTGGGTGGTCTTATTACAGCACAACTCTTCTTT. Its protein product is CACDSVGGLITAQLFF.

Points on this clone: A single base is all that separates this from a far larger clone, so a read error is likely. The chain uses TRDV2 and TRDJ1, with 10 bases fitting TRDD3. Germline lookup yields CDR1 GEAIGNYY and CDR2 EKD. V was pared by 0 bases and J by 0 bases, with 9 bases of the junction left unmatched. This CDR3 has 18 residues. The CDR3 DNA sequence: TGTGCCTGTGACACCCTGATTACTGGGGGATGCAACACCGATAAACTCATCTTT. Translation: CACDTLITGGCNTDKLIF.

This clone was recorded a few times. It differs at one base from a far larger clone, so likely a read error. The sample contains more than one DNA sequence encoding this CDR3. The chain employs TRDV2 and TRDJ1; the match to TRDD3 covers 8 bases. The germline V gene encodes CDR1 GEAIGNYY and CDR2 EKD. This CDR3 has 21 residues. The CDR3 loop reads CACDTVAPSLLGALYTDKLIF. In nucleotides, the CDR3 is TGCGCCTGTGACACCGTCGCCCCTTCTTTACTGGGGGCCCTCTACACCGATAAACTCATCTTT.

A few counts support this clone. A read error is likely here: a far larger clone is one base away. This sample also contains other DNA sequences that code for the same CDR3. This chain uses TRDV2 with TRDJ1; 11 bases are shared with TRDD3. Germline V gene sequence: CDR1 GEAIGNYY, CDR2 EKD. This CDR3 has 17 amino acids. Written as DNA, the CDR3 is TGTGCCTGTGACGAACTGGGGGATAATAAATCGTCCGATAAGCTCATCTTT. Protein: CACDELGDNKSSDKLIF.

Concerning this clone: A far bigger clonotype differs at one base, so this is likely a read error. Other DNA sequences in the same sample also yield this CDR3. The gene calls are TRDV1 and TRDJ1, with 9 positions matching TRDD2. This CDR3 has 16 amino acids. The germline CDR1 and CDR2 sequences are TSWWSYY and QGS. V shed 4 bases and J 8 bases; nucleotides not matched to a gene: 14. The CDR3 sequence is CALGVPSYATRGKLIF. The CDR3 DNA reads TGTGCTCTTGGGGTCCCTTCCTACGCCACTCGCGGCAAACTCATCTTT.

This clone was seen a handful of times. For this DNA, TCRdb reports the protein of a much larger clone, which diverges at residue 10, most likely from a read error; the protein presented here is translated directly from the DNA. The V gene is TRDV2, the J gene TRDJ1; 8 bases are a match to TRDD3. The CDR3 runs 16 residues. Trimming took 1 base from V and 1 from J; bases not matched to a gene: 7. Germline values: CDR1 GEAIGNYY, CDR2 EKD. The CDR3 is CACDTLTGGRTDKLIF. DNA for the CDR3: TGTGCCTGTGACACTCTGACTGGGGGCCGCACCGATAAACTCATCTTT.

Relative to its sample, this clone is medium-sized. A read error is the likely source, as a far larger clone sits one nucleotide away. This specimen includes other DNA sequences encoding the same CDR3. V and J are TRDV1 and TRDJ1; TRDD2 agrees at 9 bases. V trimming: 4 bases; J trimming: 11 bases; junction bases outside the gene matches: 17. The CDR3 extends over 16 amino acids. From germline, CDR1 is TSWWSYY and CDR2 QGS. The CDR3 DNA sequence: TGTGCTCTTGGGGTCCCTTCCTACGCCACGCGCGGCAAGCTCATCTTT. The encoded protein is CALGVPSYATRGKLIF.

This clone turned up a few times. A read error likely explains this, since a far larger clone differs by one base. Additional DNA sequences in this sample encode the identical CDR3. V usage is TRDV2 and J usage is TRDJ3, with D possibly matching TRDD3 (6 bases). Germline V gene sequence: CDR1 GEAIGNYY, CDR2 EKD. The length of the CDR3 is 25 residues. V lost 3 bases to trimming and J lost 0 bases, with 35 bases between them. CDR3 protein: CACDATTLGRGNLVSSSWDTRQMFF. In DNA, the CDR3 is TGTGCCTGTGACGCCACCACGCTTGGGAGGGGGAACCTAGTTTCAAGCTCCTGGGACACCCGACAGATGTTTTTC.

On this clone: A far bigger clonotype differs at one base, so this is likely a read error. Other nucleotide sequences in the sample specify the same CDR3. The V and J genes are TRDV2 and TRDJ1; TRDD3 aligns across 13 bases. The CDR3 length is 18 residues. Germline lookup yields CDR1 GEAIGNYY and CDR2 EKD. The CDR3 nucleotides read TGTGCCTGTGACCTTCTCAGTACTGGGGGATACGCGACCGACAAACTCATCTTT. Translated: CACDLLSTGGYATDKLIF.

In its sample, this clone ranks as large. The CDR3 region has the DNA TGTGCCTGTGACACCCTACTGCAGTACACCGATAAACTCATCTTT. It encodes CACDTLLQYTDKLIF. The chain employs TRDV2 and TRDJ1, with unresolved D. This CDR3 region has 15 residues. In germline, CDR1 is GEAIGNYY, CDR2 EKD. V was pared by 0 bases and J by 0 bases, with 10 bases between.

The table lists this clone with a few counts. A far more abundant clone sits one base away, making this likely a read error. The genes are TRDV2 and TRDJ1; TRDD3 matches 13 bases. The CDR3 runs 20 residues. Germline V lookup: CDR1 GEAIGNYY, CDR2 EKD. The CDR3 sequence is CACDKLQELGDTRPTDKPIF. Written as DNA, the CDR3 is TGTGCCTGTGACAAACTCCAAGAACTGGGGGATACGCGTCCCACCGATAAACCCATCTTT.

This clone came up a few times. A far larger clone is a single base away, which makes a read error likely. Other DNA sequences in this specimen translate into the identical CDR3. The V and J genes are TRDV1 and TRDJ1; 9 bases match TRDD3. The CDR3 loop spans 15 amino acids. CDR1 is TSWWSYY, CDR2 QGS, per germline. Here the CDR3 DNA reads TGTGCTCTTGGGGAAGGCGGGGGATACCCCGATAAACTCATCTTC. Translated, it gives CALGEGGGYPDKLIF.

The chain is built from TRDV2 and TRDJ1, with TRDD3 matching 7 bases. The trim removed 3 bases at V and 5 bases at J, leaving 8 bases unmatched. Germline V lookup: CDR1 GEAIGNYY, CDR2 EKD. This CDR3 comprises 14 residues. CDR3: CACDSLLGIDKLIF. For the CDR3, the DNA is TGTGCCTGTGACTCCTTACTGGGGATTGATAAACTCATCTTT.

This clone was seen a few times. The likely explanation is a read error, given a far larger clone one base away. Other DNA sequences in the sample encode the same CDR3. V is TRDV2 and J is TRDJ1; TRDD3 matches at 12 bases. Germline values: CDR1 GEAIGNYY, CDR2 EKD. The CDR3 runs to 18 residues. The CDR3 sequence: CACDTVSGGYDRTLQLIF. CDR3 nucleotides: TGTGCCTGTGACACCGTATCTGGGGGATACGATAGGACCCTCCAACTCATTTTT.

This clone has more than one count but fewer than ten. A far larger clone lies a single base away; this is likely a read error. Additional DNA sequences in this sample encode the identical CDR3. The rearrangement uses TRDV2 and TRDJ1; TRDD3 is a possible D gene (5 bases). CDR3 length: 15 amino acids. The germline V gene has CDR1 GEAIGNYY and CDR2 EKD. The CDR3 nucleotides read TGTGCCTGCGACATTCTGGGACCCCACACCGATAAACTCATCTTT. Residues: CACDILGPHTDKLIF.

There are a few counts of this clone. This likely came from a read error, as a far larger clone is one base away. This CDR3 is also generated by other DNA sequences in the sample. This chain joins TRDV1 and TRDJ1; 9 nucleotides agree with TRDD2. CDR1 and CDR2 (germline): TSWWSYY, QGS. CDR3 length: 16 amino acids. CDR3 in DNA: TGTGCCCTTGGGGTCCCTTCCTACGCCACGCGCGGCAAACTCATCTTT. It codes for CALGVPSYATRGKLIF.

This clone is large (0.1 to 1%). The sample contains more than one DNA sequence encoding this CDR3. The V gene is TRDV1, the J gene TRDJ1; 9 bases align to TRDD3. This CDR3 spans 22 amino acids. Germline V gene sequence: CDR1 TSWWSYY, CDR2 QGS. V dropped 1 base and J dropped 0; count of bases not matched to a gene: 21. The CDR3 coding sequence is TGTGCTCTTGGGGAACGTGCGTCCTACTTGACTGGGGGACCCTTGTACACCGATAAACTCATCTTT. The encoded protein is CALGERASYLTGGPLYTDKLIF.

This clone was seen a few times. Given a far larger clone just one base away, this is likely a sequencing read error. Additional DNA sequences in this sample encode the identical CDR3. The DNA for the CDR3 is TGTGCCCTTGGGGTCCCTGATGGGTACACCGATAAACTCATCTTT. It codes for CALGVPDGYTDKLIF. This rearrangement joins TRDV1 to TRDJ1, with D possibly being TRDD3 (5 bases). This CDR3 spans 15 amino acids. In germline, CDR1 is TSWWSYY, CDR2 QGS.

This clone has only a few counts. TCRdb records a much larger clone's protein for this DNA, with a difference at residue 14 that likely arises from a read error; the protein given is the translation of the DNA. The chain joins TRDV2 to TRDJ3; possibly TRDD3 for D (5 bases). The CDR3 contains 18 residues. The germline V gene has CDR1 GEAIGNYY and CDR2 EKD. CDR3 DNA sequence: TGTGCCTGTGACACAGCTTGGGAAAGCTCCTGGGACACCCAACAGATGTTTTTC. Its translation is CACDTAWESSWDTQQMFF.

Regarding this clone: The protein held in TCRdb is that of a much larger clone and does not match this DNA's translation at residue 9, likely because of a read error; the protein shown is translated from the DNA. The chain has TRDV1 and TRDJ1, with D maybe TRDD3 (5 bases). The CDR3 length is 17 residues. The germline V gene encodes CDR1 TSWWSYY and CDR2 QGS. The V end lost 4 bases, the J end lost 0 bases, and 18 bases lay between the germline ends. The CDR3 DNA reads TGTGCTCTTGGGGGTTTGTACTGGAGGGCTTACACCGATAAACTCATCTTT. Protein sequence: CALGGLYWRAYTDKLIF.

Note on this clone: This likely came from a read error, as a far larger clone is one base away. This sample also contains other DNA sequences that code for the same CDR3. The chain recombines TRDV2 with TRDJ3; TRDD3 matches at 8 bases. V lost 0 bases and J lost 0; bases outside the gene matches: 6. The germline gives CDR1 GEAIGNYY, CDR2 EKD. This CDR3 comprises 19 residues. CDR3 bases: TGTGCCTGTGACACCGTCTGGGGGACAAGCTCCTGGGACACCCGACAGATGTTTTTC. It yields the protein CACDTVWGTSSWDTRQMFF.

A few counts support this clone. TCRdb assigns this DNA the protein of a much larger clone, which departs from its translation at residue 6; this likely reflects a read error, and the protein shown comes from translating the DNA. V is TRDV1 and J is TRDJ1, with 10 nucleotides matching TRDD3. The CDR3 loop spans 16 amino acids. Trimming cost V 3 bases and J 5 bases; bases outside gene matches: 9. CDR1 is TSWWSYY and CDR2 is QGS in the germline V gene. The CDR3 loop is CALGDPRGGDTDKLIF. The CDR3 DNA reads as TGTGCTCTTGGGGACCCCCGAGGGGGGGATACGGATAAACTCATCTTT.

This clone has only a few counts. The protein in TCRdb stems from a much larger clone and differs at residue 5 from this DNA's translation, likely a read error; here the protein is translated from the DNA. V usage is TRAV29/DV5 and J usage is TRDJ1, with 8 bases matching TRDD3. V lost 4 bases and J lost 1; bases outside the gene matches: 12. This CDR3 spans 16 amino acids. Germline V gene data show CDR1 as NSMFDY and CDR2 as ISSIKDK. CDR3 nucleotides: TGTGCAGCAGCAGTTACCTACTGGGGGGCCACCGATAAACTCATCTTT. Amino acids: CAAAVTYWGATDKLIF.

Details on this clone: Since a far larger clone is one base different, this is likely a read error. CDR3 sequence (DNA): TGTGCCTGTGGCCTTCTCAGTACTGGGGGATACGCGACCGATAAACTCATCTTT. Protein sequence: CACGLLSTGGYATDKLIF. The V call is TRDV2, the J call TRDJ1; 13 bases map to TRDD3. In germline, CDR1 is GEAIGNYY, CDR2 EKD. Trimming took 5 bases from V and 2 from J; bases not matched to a gene: 13. This CDR3 is 18 amino acids long.

This clone was found a few times. A much larger clone lies one base from this, so it may be a read error. The chain has TRDV1 and TRDJ1, with 9 bases identical to TRDD3. Germline V CDR1 and CDR2: TSWWSYY, QGS. The CDR3 runs to 25 residues. The junction had 35 bases not matched to a gene; V was cut back by 2 bases and J by 4 bases. The DNA for the CDR3 is TGTGCTCTTGGGGAAGTGCCATCCTCTAACTGGGGGACCCGGCTAACAACCAGATACATCGATAAACTCATCTTT. Translated, it gives CALGEVPSSNWGTRLTTRYIDKLIF.